The clone carrying this TCR beta chain is medium-sized in the sample. Its antigen is currently unknown. At the Johns Hopkins FTIC core, DNA taken from cultured CD4+ T cells was sequenced by way of the Oncomine TCR Beta short-read assay. Genomic DNA was drawn out of CD4+ T cells grown in culture. TCRdb recomputed calls from the PCR reads with MiXCR, one row per CDR3 protein. The sample records over 8,000 distinct CDR3 sequences, about 60% being singletons. The sample belongs to a study of vaccination and CD4 T cells after COVID-19. The CDR3 sequence is 16 residues long. Germline V gives CDR1 SGHTA, CDR2 FQGTGA. With 4 bases clipped from V and 5 bases from J, the junction kept 13 bases outside the gene matches. Noted treatment: roughly ten-day PBMC culture with coronavirus spike peptide pools or control peptides (ViraFEST assay).

Input material: CD4+ T cells from blood, cultured in vitro. The V and J genes are TRBV7-3 and TRBJ2-5; TRBD1 matches at 7 bases. The receptor's source is a human donor who had recovered from COVID-19. CDR3 protein: CASSSTTGVGRETQYF. In DNA form, the CDR3 reads TGTGCCAGCAGCTCAACTACAGGGGTGGGTCGGGAGACCCAGTACTTC. Based on the CDR3 plus reference TRBV7-3 and TRBJ2-5, the full variable domain is GAGVSQTPSNKVTEKGKYVELRCDPISGHTALYWYRQSLGQGPEFLIYFQGTGAADDSGLPNDRFFAVRPEGSVSTLKIQRTERGDSAVYLCASSSTTGVGRETQYFGPGTRLLVL.